A single sample gave rise to the 27 T cell receptor beta chains below, sequenced in a study of identifying expanded T cells in peripheral blood. Libraries were prepared by immunoSEQ multiplex PCR; TCRdb keeps only in-frame clonotypes and omits some of them. The data show under 150,000 clones, about 86% seen once. The specimen was blood. The receptors were gathered from a person between 18 and 75 years old in good health.

This chain joins TRBV7-9 and TRBJ2-1, with TRBD1 identical over 10 bases. J lost 7 bases, V lost 5 bases, and 11 bases had no gene match. CDR1 and CDR2 (germline): SEHNR, FQNEAQ (reference sequence). CDR3 length equals 16 residues. The CDR3 bases are TGTGCCAGCAGCAAAGTTGGGACAGGGGTCTTGAATGAGCAGTTCTTC. This sequence encodes CASSKVGTGVLNEQFF.

V gene TRBV7-6 combines with J gene TRBJ2-7; D gene uncertain. The CDR3 extends over 13 amino acids. Trimming removed 1 base at V and 2 bases at J, with 6 bases between. Germline V gives CDR1 SGHVS, CDR2 FNYEAQ. The CDR3 region is CASSLGPPYEQYF. The CDR3 coding sequence is TGTGCCAGCAGCTTAGGGCCCCCCTACGAGCAGTACTTC.

This clone appeared a single time. This sample includes further DNA sequences coding for the same CDR3. CDR3 region: CASRPPGLAGDTQYF. DNA of the CDR3: TGTGCCAGCCGGCCCCCGGGACTAGCGGGAGATACGCAGTATTTT. The genes are TRBV28 and TRBJ2-3; 12 bases map to TRBD2. V lost 8 bases, J lost 5 bases, and 8 bases stayed unmatched. Looked up from germline, CDR1 is MDHEN and CDR2 is SYDVKM. There are 15 residues in the CDR3. The complete variable domain, with remaining parts taken from reference TRBV28 and TRBJ2-3, reads DVKVTQSSRYLVKRTGEKVFLECVQDMDHENMFWYRQDPGLGLRLIYFSYDVKMKEKGDIPEGYSVSREKKERFSLILESASTNQTSMYLCASRPPGLAGDTQYFGPGTRLTVL.

As for this clone: The junction departs from germline at one end; a sequencing error may be responsible. The V and J genes are TRBV6-6 and TRBJ2-7; D could derive from TRBD1 or TRBD2 (6 bases each). Per germline, CDR1 MNHNY and CDR2 SVGAGI (reference sequence). This CDR3 is built from 14 residues. Here the CDR3 DNA reads TGTGCCAGCAGGGGACCGGGCTCCGCGGAGGGGGGTATCTTC. Protein product: CASRGPGSAEGGIF.

The genes are TRBV9 and TRBJ1-2; no firm D call. The CDR3 runs to 14 residues. The V end lost 0 bases, the J end lost 2 bases, and 8 bases lay between the germline ends. Looked up from germline, CDR1 is SGDLS and CDR2 is YYNGEE. CDR3 sequence: CASSVDLGNYGYTF. DNA for the CDR3: TGTGCCAGCAGCGTAGATCTGGGGAACTATGGCTACACCTTC.

This chain uses TRBV7-9 with TRBJ2-1, with TRBD1 matching over 7 bases. Trimming took 2 bases from V and 3 from J; bases not matched to a gene: 4. The germline gives CDR1 SEHNR, CDR2 FQNEAQ (reference sequence). The CDR3 is 15 residues long. The CDR3 reads CASSLRQGVYNEQFF. DNA of the CDR3: TGTGCCAGCAGCTTAAGACAGGGCGTCTACAATGAGCAGTTCTTC. Variable domain in full (rest from reference TRBV7-9 and TRBJ2-1): DTGVSQNPRHKITKRGQNVTFRCDPISEHNRLYWYRQTLGQGPEFLTYFQNEAQLEKSRLLSDRFSAERPKGSFSTLEIQRTEQGDSAMYLCASSLRQGVYNEQFFGPGTRLTVL.

V is TRBV7-9 and J is TRBJ2-1, with TRBD2 as a possible D gene (5 bases). The ends were cut back, 3 bases at V and 5 bases at J, with 11 bases in the middle. The CDR3 runs 14 residues. CDR1 and CDR2 from the germline V gene are SEHNR and FQNEAQ (reference sequence). CDR3 in DNA: TGTGCCAGCAGCTTGCCTCTCGGGGACAATGAGCAGTTCTTC. Amino acids: CASSLPLGDNEQFF.

V is TRBV10-1 and J is TRBJ2-5, with a weak D call TRBD1 (6 bases). The CDR3 extends over 14 amino acids. Trimming pared 4 bases from V and 2 bases from J, leaving 11 bases between. Germline CDR1 reads WNHNN; CDR2 reads SYGVQD (reference sequence). The CDR3 DNA sequence: TGCGCCAGCAGTGGTTCGACAGGTCAAGAGACCCAGTACTTC. This codes for CASSGSTGQETQYF.

The chain combines TRBV5-1 with TRBJ1-2, with unresolved D. Germline CDR1 is SGHRS and CDR2 is YFSETQ. The V and J ends lost 0 bases and 8 bases respectively, with 14 bases between them. The length of the CDR3 is 14 residues. Written as DNA, the CDR3 is TGCGCCAGCAGCTTGGCCGGGCAGGCGGAGGGCTACACCTTC. As protein: CASSLAGQAEGYTF.

The V call is TRBV18, the J call TRBJ2-7; 12 nucleotides align to TRBD1. The trim removed 3 bases at V and 2 bases at J, leaving 2 bases unmatched. CDR1 and CDR2 (germline): KGHSH, LQKENI. This CDR3 has 15 amino acids. The CDR3 here is CASSPGTGGTYEQYF. CDR3 DNA: TGTGCCAGCTCACCCGGGACAGGGGGCACCTACGAGCAGTACTTC.

V usage is TRBV7-2 and J usage is TRBJ1-2; no definite D call. The CDR3 loop spans 15 amino acids. Trimming left V 5 bases short and J 2 bases short, with 15 bases between. Germline assignment: CDR1 SGHTA and CDR2 FQGNSA. CDR3 region: CASSQDDSSNYGYTF. For the CDR3, the DNA is TGTGCCAGCAGCCAAGACGACTCATCCAACTATGGCTACACCTTC.

The chain employs TRBV5-1 and TRBJ2-3; 9 positions agree with TRBD2. CDR3 size: 15 residues. From germline, CDR1 is SGHRS and CDR2 YFSETQ. V was clipped by 4 bases and J by 2 bases; unmatched bases: 5. CDR3 protein: CASSRAGGSTDTQYF. CDR3 sequence (DNA): TGCGCCAGCAGCCGAGCGGGAGGTTCCACAGATACGCAGTATTTT. The variable domain in full, completed from reference TRBV5-1 and TRBJ2-3, reads KAGVTQTPRYLIKTRGQQVTLSCSPISGHRSVSWYQQTPGQGLQFLFEYFSETQRNKGNFPGRFSGRQFSNSRSEMNVSTLELGDSALYLCASSRAGGSTDTQYFGPGTRLTVL.

J is TRBJ2-3 and V is TRBV5-1, with 9 positions matching TRBD2. The CDR3 is 15 amino acids. V shed 1 base, J shed 6 bases, and the junction held 6 bases outside the gene matches. From germline, CDR1 is SGHRS and CDR2 YFSETQ. The CDR3 protein is CASSLSAGGPDTQYF. DNA for the CDR3: TGCGCCAGCAGCTTGTCCGCGGGAGGGCCCGATACGCAGTATTTT.

The chain carries TRBV6-1 and TRBJ2-1; D may correspond to TRBD1 or TRBD2 (5 bases each). Trimming pared 7 bases from V and 5 bases from J, leaving 15 bases between. Germline CDR1 and CDR2: MNHNS and SASEGT. CDR3 length equals 14 residues. For the CDR3, the DNA is TGTGCCAGCACGTCGGGGCCGAGCGACAATGAGCAGTTCTTC. It codes for CASTSGPSDNEQFF.

The chain recombines TRBV19 with TRBJ1-4; no firm D call. Trimming removed 3 bases from V and 3 bases from J, with 8 bases in between. The CDR3 runs 14 residues. Germline lookup yields CDR1 LNHDA and CDR2 SQIVND (reference sequence). Here the CDR3 reads CASSIDRSNEKLFF. CDR3 nucleotides: TGTGCCAGTAGTATCGACCGTTCTAATGAAAAACTGTTTTTT.

This chain uses TRBV15 with TRBJ2-3, with a tentative D call TRBD1 (7 bases). This CDR3 has 14 residues. Trimming left V 0 bases short and J 4 bases short, with 8 bases between. Germline-derived CDR1 and CDR2 are LNHNV and YYDKDF (reference sequence). CDR3 loop: CATSRDRGADTQYF. DNA for the CDR3: TGTGCCACCAGCAGAGACAGGGGGGCAGATACGCAGTATTTT.

The chain combines TRBV7-8 with TRBJ1-3; possible D gene TRBD1, 6 bases. Germline V gene lookup returns CDR1 SGHVS and CDR2 FQNEAQ. V was clipped by 5 bases and J by 4 bases, with 12 bases between them. The CDR3 has 14 amino acids. DNA for the CDR3: TGTGCCAGCAGCCCTAACAGGGTCGGAAACACCATATATTTT. As protein: CASSPNRVGNTIYF.

Many counts were recorded for this clone. The chain employs TRBV10-3 and TRBJ1-6, with D possibly being TRBD1 (6 bases). This CDR3 has 17 residues. The germline V and J ends were trimmed by 0 bases and 6 bases, with 15 bases remaining between them. The germline gives CDR1 ENHRY, CDR2 SYGVKD. The CDR3 here is CAISESNLQGSNSPLHF. The CDR3 DNA is TGTGCCATCAGTGAGTCGAACTTACAGGGAAGTAATTCACCCCTCCACTTT.

In this sample, this clone turned up a few times. The rearrangement joins TRBV7-9 to TRBJ1-2; TRBD1 might be the D (6 bases). With 4 bases removed from V and 6 bases from J, the gap between germline ends came to 12 bases. The CDR3 is made up of 13 amino acids. Germline V gene sequence: CDR1 SEHNR, CDR2 FQNEAQ (reference sequence). CDR3 residues: CASSSGQGDGYTF. The CDR3 nucleotides are TGTGCCAGCAGCTCGGGACAAGGGGATGGCTACACCTTC.

The count of this clone is one. This chain connects TRBV4-3 to TRBJ1-1; D might be TRBD1 (6 bases). The CDR3 extends over 14 amino acids. Germline V gene sequence: CDR1 LGHNA, CDR2 YSLEER. Trimming took 0 bases from V and 3 from J, leaving 8 bases between them. CDR3 residues: CASSQEGGYTEAFF. CDR3 nucleotides: TGCGCCAGCAGCCAAGAAGGGGGTTACACTGAAGCTTTCTTT.

This clone has just one count. The chain has TRBV15 and TRBJ2-7; D ambiguous. Germline lookup yields CDR1 LNHNV and CDR2 YYDKDF (reference sequence). V was pared by 0 bases and J by 5 bases, with 11 bases between. The CDR3 contains 14 residues. DNA for the CDR3: TGTGCCACCAGCAGAGATAGTGTATCCCACGAGCAGTACTTC. It specifies CATSRDSVSHEQYF.

The CDR3 sequence is CASLATGHTEAFF. Written as DNA, the CDR3 is TGCGCCAGCCTGGCGACAGGTCACACTGAAGCTTTCTTT. The rearrangement links TRBV10-2 to TRBJ1-1; possibly TRBD1 for D (6 bases). Germline V gene lookup returns CDR1 WSHSY and CDR2 SAAADI. The CDR3 loop spans 13 amino acids. The V gene lost 8 bases and the J gene lost 3 bases, with 13 bases spanning the gap.

This clone turned up a few times. The V gene is TRBV2, the J gene TRBJ1-1; maybe TRBD1 (5 bases). The length of the CDR3 is 14 residues. V was shortened by 4 bases and J by 5 bases, with 14 bases between the two germline ends. CDR1 SNHLY and CDR2 FYNNEI come from the germline V gene. Written as DNA, the CDR3 is TGTGCCAGCAGTGTCTCAGGGTTTGTGACTGAAGCTTTCTTT. The encoded protein is CASSVSGFVTEAFF.

This chain connects TRBV6-5 to TRBJ1-1; D not certain. This CDR3 spans 13 amino acids. Per the germline V gene, CDR1 is MNHEY and CDR2 is SVGAGI. With 6 bases removed from V and 3 bases from J, the gap between germline ends came to 11 bases. CDR3 in amino acids: CASSQVTDTEAFF. CDR3 DNA: TGTGCCAGCAGCCAAGTTACGGACACTGAAGCTTTCTTT.

The chain joins TRBV6-1 to TRBJ2-1; a possible D gene is TRBD2 (6 bases). V lost 6 bases, J lost 4 bases, and 16 bases lay in between. The V gene's germline CDR1 is MNHNS and CDR2 SASEGT. The CDR3 has 15 amino acids. CDR3 sequence reads: CASRDLGTPYNEQFF. CDR3 nucleotide sequence: TGTGCCAGCAGGGACCTCGGGACTCCGTACAATGAGCAGTTCTTC.

This sequence joins TRBV4-1 and TRBJ2-7, with D possibly called TRBD1 or TRBD2 (6 bases each). This CDR3 comprises 15 residues. Trimming removed 1 base from V and 5 bases from J, with 15 bases in between. Germline V gene lookup returns CDR1 MGHRA and CDR2 YSYEKL. CDR3 loop: CASSQVGGDNHEQYF. For the CDR3, the DNA is TGCGCCAGCAGCCAAGTAGGCGGGGACAACCACGAGCAGTACTTC.

The V call is TRBV27, the J call TRBJ2-3; D not certain. CDR1 MNHEY and CDR2 SMNVEV come from the germline V gene (reference sequence). Trimming cost V 2 bases and J 2 bases, with 11 bases left between them. This CDR3 contains 15 residues. The CDR3 loop is CASSLNSLNTDTQYF. CDR3 in DNA: TGTGCCAGCAGTTTAAACTCCTTAAACACAGATACGCAGTATTTT.